This passage covers 22 T cell receptor gamma chains from one sample sequenced in a study of gammadelta T cells in human blood. TCRdb reprocessed the RT-PCR reads through CATT. The sample records roughly 300 gamma-chain clones, approximately 2% being singletons. Sequencing was performed on Vgamma9Vdelta2 gamma-delta T cells from infant blood. All receptors come from a human donor.

This clone was seen a handful of times. The protein TCRdb lists belongs to a much larger clone and differs from this DNA's translation at residue 8, which points to a read error; the protein shown is made from the DNA. The chain links TRGV9 to TRGJ1 or TRGJ2. Per the germline V gene, CDR1 is GITISATS and CDR2 is ISYDGTV (reference sequence). This CDR3 region has 15 residues. J lost 3 bases, V lost 0 bases, and 8 bases had no gene match. The CDR3 sequence: CALWEVRWVYYKKLF. CDR3 DNA sequence: TGTGCCTTGTGGGAGGTGCGCTGGGTTTATTATAAGAAACTCTTT.

This chain links TRGV9 with TRGJP. Germline lookup yields CDR1 GITISATS and CDR2 ISYDGTV (reference sequence). The CDR3 runs to 18 residues. V trimming: 3 bases; J trimming: 1 base; junction bases outside the gene matches: 6. The CDR3 sequence is CALWEPQGQELGKKIKVF. CDR3 bases: TGTGCCTTGTGGGAGCCACAGGGGCAAGAGTTGGGCAAAAAAATCAAGGTATTT.

This clone was observed a handful of times. One base separates it from a far larger clone, so it is likely a read error. The chain combines TRGV9 with TRGJP. Per the germline V gene, CDR1 is GITISATS and CDR2 is ISYDGTV (reference sequence). The J segment lost 9 bases and the V segment lost 0 bases, leaving 11 bases of the junction unmatched. The CDR3 consists of 18 residues. The CDR3 DNA follows: TGTGCCTTGTGGGAGGTGCAAGAATCAGGGTTGGGCAAAAAAATCAAGGTATTT. Protein product: CALWEVQESGLGKKIKVF.

This clone is classed as large (0.1 to 1%). Other nucleotide sequences in the sample specify the same CDR3. The chain employs TRGV9 and TRGJP. CDR3 size: 16 residues. Germline lookup yields CDR1 GITISATS and CDR2 ISYDGTV (reference sequence). Germline trimming cut 3 bases from V and 3 bases from J; bases unmatched to any gene: 2. CDR3 DNA sequence: TGTGCCTTGTGGGAGCCGCAAGAGTTGGGCAAAAAAATCAAGGTATTT. Its translation is CALWEPQELGKKIKVF.

In this sample, this clone is medium-sized (0.01 to 0.1%). The chain recombines TRGV2 with TRGJ1 or TRGJ2. TCRdb records no J gene; here it was assigned by comparing the DNA to germline. With V trimmed by 2 bases and J by 1 base, 2 bases remained unmatched. The CDR3 spans 13 residues. Looked up from germline, CDR1 is EGSNGY and CDR2 is YDSYNSKV. The CDR3 sequence: CATWDANYYKKLF. The CDR3 nucleotides are TGTGCCACCTGGGACGCTAATTATTATAAGAAACTCTTT.

This clone appeared a few times. The DNA is left out, because the CDR3 cannot be placed on it with certainty; the CDR3 is given as TCRdb lists it. The J segment was not called; the V segment is TRGV5. CDR1 is VINAFY, CDR2 YDVSNSKD, per germline. Termini included, the CDR3 measures 31 amino acids. This CDR3 reads CATWDRIIIRNSLAVEQHLLSQVSIGRIQHF.

By share, this clone ranks as large. The same CDR3 also results from other DNA sequences found in this sample. The chain links TRGV9 to TRGJP. Trimming cost V 2 bases and J 8 bases; bases outside gene matches: 0. Per germline, CDR1 GITISATS and CDR2 ISYDGTV (reference sequence). This CDR3 region has 14 residues. This chain's CDR3 is CALWEELGKKIKVF. The CDR3 DNA reads TGTGCCTTGTGGGAGGAGTTGGGCAAAAAAATCAAGGTATTT.

By sample fraction, this clone is large (0.1 to 1%). The chain couples TRGV4 to TRGJ1 or TRGJ2. V was clipped by 2 bases and J by 11 bases; unmatched bases: 0. The CDR3 runs 9 residues. The germline V gene encodes CDR1 EGSTGY and CDR2 YDSYTSSV. The CDR3 loop is CATWDEKLF. In nucleotides, the CDR3 is TGTGCCACCTGGGATGAGAAACTCTTT.

This clone is medium-sized within its sample. The rearrangement links TRGV9 to TRGJP. Germline V gives CDR1 GITISATS, CDR2 ISYDGTV (reference sequence). V shed 4 bases, J shed 6 bases, and the junction held 6 bases outside the gene matches. The CDR3 runs to 16 residues. This CDR3 is CALWDRSELGKKIKVF. In nucleotides, the CDR3 is TGTGCCTTGTGGGATCGCTCAGAGTTGGGCAAAAAAATCAAGGTATTT.

This clone is classed as large. This chain joins TRGV9 and TRGJP. V shed 4 bases and J 7 bases; nucleotides not matched to a gene: 7. The CDR3 contains 16 residues. CDR1 and CDR2 (germline): GITISATS, ISYDGTV (reference sequence). CDR3 DNA sequence: TGTGCCTTGTGGGACCTGGAGGAGTTGGGCAAAAAAATCAAGGTATTT. Its translation is CALWDLEELGKKIKVF.

In the case of this clone: A read error likely explains why the TCRdb protein, taken from a much larger clone, differs from this DNA's translation at residue 4; the protein shown is translated from the DNA. The rearrangement joins TRGV10 to TRGJP1. TRGV10 is given ORF status, its function remaining uncertain. With 11 bases clipped from V and 0 bases from J, the junction kept 4 bases outside the gene matches. The CDR3 length is 13 residues. For the CDR3, the DNA is TGTGCTGCGGGGGATACCACTGGTTGGTTCAAGATATTT. It yields the protein CAAGDTTGWFKIF.

This clone ranks as large. V is TRGV9 and J is TRGJP. The CDR3 is 17 amino acids. V dropped 0 bases and J dropped 6; count of bases not matched to a gene: 5. CDR1 and CDR2 from the germline V gene are GITISATS and ISYDGTV (reference sequence). CDR3 sequence: CALWEVQLELGKKIKVF. DNA for the CDR3: TGTGCCTTGTGGGAGGTGCAACTAGAGTTGGGCAAAAAAATCAAGGTATTT.

Judged by abundance, this clone is large. The identical CDR3 is also encoded by other nucleotide sequences in the sample. V usage is TRGV9 and J usage is TRGJP. The germline CDR1 and CDR2 sequences are GITISATS and ISYDGTV (reference sequence). V lost 0 bases to trimming and J lost 6 bases; unmatched junction nucleotides: 2. The CDR3 sequence is 16 residues long. The CDR3 is CALWEVRELGKKIKVF. The DNA for the CDR3 is TGTGCCTTGTGGGAGGTGAGAGAGTTGGGCAAAAAAATCAAGGTATTT.

By its share, this clone is large (0.1 to 1%). This rearrangement joins TRGV9 to TRGJP. CDR1 GITISATS and CDR2 ISYDGTV come from the germline V gene (reference sequence). V gave up 1 base and J gave up 7 bases; unmatched junction bases: 4. The CDR3 is 16 amino acids. The CDR3 DNA follows: TGTGCCTTGTGGGAGGTCGGGGAGTTGGGCAAAAAAATCAAGGTATTT. Translated, it gives CALWEVGELGKKIKVF.

This clone was counted a few times. This DNA's translation differs at residue 5 from TCRdb's protein, which comes from a much larger clone; a read error is likely, and the protein shown is translated from the DNA. The chain recombines TRGV9 with TRGJ1 or TRGJ2. The CDR3 runs to 12 residues. Trimming cost V 4 bases and J 3 bases; bases outside gene matches: 3. Germline CDR1 reads GITISATS; CDR2 reads ISYDGTV (reference sequence). The CDR3 loop is CALWDVYYKKLF. The CDR3 nucleotides read TGTGCCTTGTGGGATGTTTATTATAAGAAACTCTTT.

By its share, this clone is large (0.1 to 1%). The gene calls are TRGV9 and TRGJP. J lost 8 bases, V lost 0 bases, and 4 bases had no gene match. Looked up from germline, CDR1 is GITISATS and CDR2 is ISYDGTV (reference sequence). The CDR3 has 16 residues. CDR3 amino acids: CALWEVPQLGKKIKVF. The CDR3 region has the DNA TGTGCCTTGTGGGAGGTGCCCCAGTTGGGCAAAAAAATCAAGGTATTT.

By sample share, this clone is large (0.1 to 1%). The chain has TRGV9 and TRGJP. CDR1 and CDR2 (germline): GITISATS, ISYDGTV (reference sequence). The CDR3 totals 13 residues. The V gene end was trimmed by 12 bases and the J gene end by 7 bases; junction bases not matched to a gene: 6. The CDR3 DNA is TGTGCCCAGTGGGAGTTGGGCAAAAAAATCAAGGTATTT. It encodes CAQWELGKKIKVF.

Comments on this clone: This likely stems from a read error, as it lies one base from a far larger clone. The sample holds other DNA sequences that translate to the same CDR3. The V and J genes are TRGV3 and TRGJP2. The germline gives CDR1 VTNTFY, CDR2 YDVSTARD (reference sequence). CDR3 length: 15 amino acids. The CDR3 sequence is CATWDRPPSDWIKTF. The DNA for the CDR3 is TGCGCCACCTGGGACAGGCCGCCTAGTGATTGGATCAAGACGTTT.

This clone is judged large. The chain combines TRGV9 with TRGJ1 or TRGJ2. The germline V gene has CDR1 GITISATS and CDR2 ISYDGTV (reference sequence). The length of the CDR3 is 16 residues. The trim removed 0 bases at V and 4 bases at J, leaving 12 bases unmatched. The CDR3 region has the DNA TGTGCCTTGTGGGAGGTGATTGGCCGATACTATTATAAGAAACTCTTT. Its protein product is CALWEVIGRYYYKKLF.

As to this clone: The TCRdb protein comes from a much larger clone and disagrees with this DNA's translation at residue 4, likely due to a read error; the protein given here is derived from the DNA. The rearrangement joins TRGV10 to TRGJP1. TRGV10 qualifies as an ORF whose function is uncertain. This CDR3 contains 14 residues. V shed 9 bases and J 0 bases; nucleotides not matched to a gene: 5. CDR3 residues: CAACDYTTGWFKIF. CDR3 sequence (DNA): TGTGCTGCGTGTGATTATACCACTGGTTGGTTCAAGATATTT.

By share, this clone counts as large. J is TRGJP2 and V is TRGV5. CDR3 length: 13 amino acids. V trimming: 1 base; J trimming: 4 bases; junction bases outside the gene matches: 0. CDR1 and CDR2 (germline): VINAFY, YDVSNSKD. The CDR3 spells CATWDSSDWIKTF. The CDR3 DNA reads TGTGCCACCTGGGACAGTAGTGATTGGATCAAGACGTTT.

By share of the sample, this clone is large. This rearrangement joins TRGV9 to TRGJP. The CDR3 has 16 residues. The germline V gene encodes CDR1 GITISATS and CDR2 ISYDGTV (reference sequence). V gave up 4 bases and J gave up 1 base; unmatched junction bases: 1. The CDR3 reads CALWDGQELGKKIKVF. As DNA, the CDR3 is TGTGCCTTGTGGGACGGGCAAGAGTTGGGCAAAAAAATCAAGGTATTT.